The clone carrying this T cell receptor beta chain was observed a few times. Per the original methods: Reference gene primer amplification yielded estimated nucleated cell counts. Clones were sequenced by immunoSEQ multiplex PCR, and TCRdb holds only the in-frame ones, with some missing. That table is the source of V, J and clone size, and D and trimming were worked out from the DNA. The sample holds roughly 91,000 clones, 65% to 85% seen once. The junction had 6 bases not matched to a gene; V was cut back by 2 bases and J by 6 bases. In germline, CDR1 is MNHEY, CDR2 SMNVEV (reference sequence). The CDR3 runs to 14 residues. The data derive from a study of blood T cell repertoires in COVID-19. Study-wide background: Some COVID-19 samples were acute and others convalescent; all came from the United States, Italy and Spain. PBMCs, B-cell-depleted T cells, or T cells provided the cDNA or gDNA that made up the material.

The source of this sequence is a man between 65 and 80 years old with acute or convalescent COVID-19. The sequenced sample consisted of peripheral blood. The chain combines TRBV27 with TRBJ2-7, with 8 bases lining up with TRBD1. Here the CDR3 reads CASSLGGQGGEQYF. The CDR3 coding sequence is TGTGCCAGCAGTTTAGGTGGACAGGGAGGCGAGCAGTACTTC.